This T cell receptor (beta chain) was sequenced in a study of CD8 T cells in ankylosing spondylitis. This clonotype was seen a few times. TCRdb analysed the 5' RACE reads with MiXCR anew, one entry per CDR3 protein. The sample lists 300,000 to 400,000 distinct CDR3 sequences; approximately 22% were seen once. CDR3 length equals 15 residues. Trimming took 2 bases from V and 3 from J, leaving 12 bases between them. CDR1 is MNHEY, CDR2 SMNVEV, per germline (reference sequence). This clonotype originated in a male donor with ankylosing spondylitis or in good health (not recorded which). The V and J genes are TRBV27 and TRBJ2-3; D may be TRBD2 (5 bases). What was sequenced was blood, either unsorted or a sorted T cell fraction (not recorded which). CDR3 protein: CASSLLGSPTDTQYF. The CDR3 bases are TGTGCCAGCAGTTTACTAGGGAGTCCTACAGATACGCAGTATTTT.